The T cell receptor (beta chain) described here comes from a study of T cells in Graves' hyperthyroidism and ophthalmopathy. Broader study findings: In blood, most of the thyroid clonotypes expanded above 0.001 were also present. From stable hyperthyroidism, ophthalmopathy was separated by a 13 V-J model.

At least ten counts were recorded for this clonotype. The antigen remains undetermined. Trimming removed 6 bases at V and 4 bases at J, with 19 bases between. The CDR3 is made up of 16 amino acids. Germline CDR1 is MNHEY and CDR2 is SMNVEV (reference sequence). Patients were excluded for uncontrolled infection, other autoimmune disease, pregnancy or lactation. The investigators amplified TCR beta CDR3 regions from RNA transcripts. HTBI primers were used for first-round RT-PCR of the TCR CDR3. TCRdb reprocessed the multiplex PCR reads via MiXCR and lists one record per CDR3 protein. This sample has hundreds of thousands of distinct CDR3 sequences, with 15% to 20% found just once.

Sequences were obtained from blood. The receptor's source is a woman between 35 and 50 years old with Graves' ophthalmopathy. This rearrangement joins TRBV27 to TRBJ2-1; possible D gene TRBD2, 6 bases. The CDR3 DNA follows: TGTGCCAGCAGCCATCGGACTACGGAGGGGTACAATGAGCAGTTCTTC. Amino acids: CASSHRTTEGYNEQFF.